Below, 30 T cell receptor beta chains from the same sample are listed, as sequenced in a study of cytomegalovirus exposure and HLA in healthy donors. PCR primers comprised 60 Vbeta and 13 Jbeta primers. This table comes from immunoSEQ multiplex PCR, and its TCRdb copy is limited to in-frame clones, with some not included. This table holds about 78,000 clones, approximately 57% found once. Source material: PBMCs. The receptors shown here come from a man aged 30 to 39 in good health and CMV-seropositive.

This clone was seen just once. The genes are TRBV29-1 and TRBJ2-3; D may be TRBD2 (6 bases). CDR1 and CDR2 from the germline V gene are SQVTM and ANQGSEA. V gave up 5 bases and J gave up 1 base, with 19 bases separating them. The length of the CDR3 is 16 residues. DNA for the CDR3: TGCAGCGTTTCAACCCCTCGGGGAGGAGGCACAGATACGCAGTATTTT. Amino acids: CSVSTPRGGGTDTQYF.

The rearrangement links TRBV6-6 to TRBJ2-3, with a possible D match to TRBD1 (6 bases). Deletions cut 6 bases from V and 1 base from J, with 14 bases between. The CDR3 contains 15 residues. Germline CDR1 reads MNHNY; CDR2 reads SVGAGI (reference sequence). CDR3 sequence (DNA): TGTGCCAGCAGCCAAAGACAGGTGGGCACAGATACGCAGTATTTT. It yields the protein CASSQRQVGTDTQYF.

There are a few counts of this clone. This chain joins TRBV2 and TRBJ2-5, with D maybe TRBD2 (5 bases). V was trimmed by 7 bases and J by 2 bases, leaving 11 bases between them. The germline gives CDR1 SNHLY, CDR2 FYNNEI. The CDR3 is 13 amino acids. Written as DNA, the CDR3 is TGTGCCAGCACGGGATGGGGACAAGAGACCCAGTACTTC. It specifies CASTGWGQETQYF.

The rearrangement links TRBV6-1 to TRBJ1-6, with TRBD1 matching 10 bases. V shed 5 bases and J 13 bases; nucleotides not matched to a gene: 8. CDR1 and CDR2 (germline): MNHNS, SASEGT. This CDR3 spans 14 amino acids. CDR3 DNA: TGTGCCAGCAGTAAACCGGGACAGGGGAGGCCCCTCCACTTT. This encodes CASSKPGQGRPLHF.

The rearrangement uses TRBV5-4 and TRBJ1-2; possibly TRBD1 for D (5 bases). This CDR3 has 14 amino acids. V lost 2 bases and J 4 bases, leaving 12 bases between the germline ends. Germline lookup yields CDR1 SGHNT and CDR2 YYREEE (reference sequence). The CDR3 sequence: CASSLGSTGYGYTF. In DNA form, the CDR3 reads TGTGCCAGCAGCTTAGGTTCCACAGGCTATGGCTACACCTTC.

V and J are TRBV7-2 and TRBJ1-1; no clear D gene. Looked up from germline, CDR1 is SGHTA and CDR2 is FQGNSA. The length of the CDR3 is 11 residues. With 7 bases removed from V and 2 bases from J, the gap between germline ends came to 5 bases. The CDR3, as DNA: TGTGCCAGCACCCTAAACACTGAAGCTTTCTTT. Translating gives CASTLNTEAFF. The whole variable domain, filled in from reference TRBV7-2 and TRBJ1-1, reads GAGVSQSPSNKVTEKGKDVELRCDPISGHTALYWYRQSLGQGLEFLIYFQGNSAPDKSGLPSDRFSAERTGGSVSTLTIQRTQQEDSAVYLCASTLNTEAFFGQGTRLTVV.

This clone has just a few counts. J is TRBJ2-3 and V is TRBV5-1; unclear D gene. There are 13 residues in the CDR3. With 0 bases removed from V and 6 bases from J, the gap between germline ends came to 8 bases. Germline V gives CDR1 SGHRS, CDR2 YFSETQ. The CDR3 coding sequence is TGCGCCAGCAGCTTGGCCGCCGCGGATACGCAGTATTTT. As protein: CASSLAAADTQYF.

The V call is TRBV2, the J call TRBJ1-2; D may be TRBD1 (6 bases). Germline V lookup: CDR1 SNHLY, CDR2 FYNNEI. This CDR3 has 15 amino acids. V gave up 5 bases and J gave up 3 bases, with 16 bases separating them. The DNA of the CDR3 is TGTGCCAGCAGTCAAACCGGGACACCTGACTATGGCTACACCTTC. Amino acids: CASSQTGTPDYGYTF.

The CDR3 loop is CASINSGREGADTQYF. In DNA form, the CDR3 reads TGTGCCAGTATTAACAGCGGGAGAGAGGGGGCAGATACGCAGTATTTT. V gene TRBV19 combines with J gene TRBJ2-3, with 8 bases identical to TRBD2. Germline CDR1 reads LNHDA; CDR2 reads SQIVND (reference sequence). The CDR3 covers 16 residues. Trimming removed 7 bases from V and 4 bases from J; junction bases left unmatched: 13.

The CDR3 spells CASSPLDDKFTGELFF. CDR3 sequence (DNA): TGTGCCAGCTCACCATTAGACGACAAATTCACCGGGGAGCTGTTTTTT. The V and J genes are TRBV18 and TRBJ2-2, with unresolved D. Germline values: CDR1 KGHSH, CDR2 LQKENI. Trimming took off 2 bases at V and 4 bases at J, with 14 bases between the two ends. The CDR3 has 16 residues.

The chain joins TRBV29-1 to TRBJ2-2; 7 bases fit TRBD2. V lost 4 bases to trimming and J lost 1 base; unmatched junction nucleotides: 3. This CDR3 contains 14 residues. CDR1 and CDR2 (germline): SQVTM, ANQGSEA. The CDR3 nucleotides are TGCAGCGTTGGGTCTAGCGGGAACACCGGGGAGCTGTTTTTT. Translating it yields CSVGSSGNTGELFF.

CDR3 region: CASSLDRVYEAFF. In DNA form, the CDR3 reads TGTGCCAGCAGCTTGGACAGGGTCTACGAAGCTTTCTTT. The V and J genes are TRBV7-9 and TRBJ1-1, with 8 bases matching TRBD1. Germline trimming cut 3 bases from V and 8 bases from J; bases unmatched to any gene: 5. The length of the CDR3 is 13 residues. CDR1 is SEHNR, CDR2 FQNEAQ, per germline (reference sequence).

The chain joins TRBV30 to TRBJ2-5; 10 bases are shared with TRBD1. The CDR3 runs to 12 residues. The V gene's germline CDR1 is GTSNPN and CDR2 SVGIG (reference sequence). With V trimmed by 7 bases and J by 7 bases, 6 bases remained unmatched. The CDR3 protein is CASTGQGGTQYF. The CDR3 coding sequence is TGTGCCTCCACAGGACAGGGGGGGACCCAGTACTTC.

The J gene is TRBJ1-2, the V gene TRBV7-6, with TRBD1 as a possible D gene (6 bases). CDR3 length equals 14 residues. Trimming removed 1 base from V and 7 bases from J, with 13 bases in between. Germline values: CDR1 SGHVS, CDR2 FNYEAQ. In nucleotides, the CDR3 is TGTGCCAGCAGCTTAGGAGAAGGGGGGGCTGGCTACACCTTC. As protein: CASSLGEGGAGYTF.

The chain is built from TRBV7-2 and TRBJ2-2; 8 bases align to TRBD2. The CDR3 is made up of 15 amino acids. Germline loops: CDR1 SGHTA, CDR2 FQGNSA. V was pared by 5 bases and J by 3 bases, with 5 bases of the junction left unmatched. CDR3: CASSRGGQYTGELFF. CDR3 sequence (DNA): TGTGCCAGCAGCCGGGGGGGCCAGTACACCGGGGAGCTGTTTTTT.

This sequence joins TRBV6-6 and TRBJ2-2; the match to TRBD2 covers 7 bases. V lost 7 bases and J lost 7; bases outside the gene matches: 12. Germline-derived CDR1 and CDR2 are MNHNY and SVGAGI (reference sequence). The CDR3 sequence is 15 residues long. The CDR3 here is CASTPLSGVGGELFF. CDR3 bases: TGTGCCAGCACGCCGTTAAGCGGGGTTGGCGGGGAGCTGTTTTTT.

The V and J genes are TRBV6-5 and TRBJ2-5; D may be TRBD2 (5 bases). Trimming took off 5 bases at V and 2 bases at J, with 12 bases between the two ends. CDR3 size: 14 residues. Germline V CDR1 and CDR2: MNHEY, SVGAGI. The chain's CDR3 is CASSLGRAQETQYF. CDR3 nucleotide sequence: TGTGCCAGCAGTCTCGGGCGGGCTCAAGAGACCCAGTACTTC.

The rearrangement uses TRBV9 and TRBJ1-6; possibly TRBD1 for D (5 bases). Trimming removed 3 bases at V and 10 bases at J, with 14 bases between. Per the germline V gene, CDR1 is SGDLS and CDR2 is YYNGEE. The CDR3 sequence is 14 residues long. The CDR3: CASSADGRGSPLHF. For the CDR3, the DNA is TGTGCCAGCAGCGCGGACGGGCGGGGGTCACCCCTCCACTTT.

Comment on this clone: Its ends do not fully match the called genes, so a read error is possible. V gene TRBV7-7 combines with J gene TRBJ2-7; D is perhaps TRBD1 (6 bases). CDR3 length: 14 residues. The germline CDR1 and CDR2 sequences are SSHAT and FNYEAQ (reference sequence). The CDR3 DNA reads as TGTGCTAGCAGCTTAGACACAGGGACCTACGAGCAGTACTTC. This codes for CASSLDTGTYEQYF.

The rearrangement uses TRBV6-5 and TRBJ2-5; 7 bases fit TRBD1. Germline assignment: CDR1 MNHEY and CDR2 SVGAGI. This CDR3 is 14 amino acids long. Trimming cost V 5 bases and J 1 base; bases outside gene matches: 4. Written as DNA, the CDR3 is TGTGCCAGCAGTACCACAGGGGTCCAAGAGACCCAGTACTTC. Translating it yields CASSTTGVQETQYF.

In this sample, this clone turned up a few times. The chain couples TRBV10-2 to TRBJ2-1, with no clear D. The germline gives CDR1 WSHSY, CDR2 SAAADI. This CDR3 has 13 amino acids. With 2 bases removed from V and 4 bases from J, the gap between germline ends came to 6 bases. The CDR3 DNA follows: TGCGCCAGCAGTGAGGGCGGATACAATGAGCAGTTCTTC. Amino acid sequence: CASSEGGYNEQFF.

The chain links TRBV10-3 to TRBJ2-2, with 8 bases matching TRBD2. The CDR3 length is 15 residues. The trim removed 6 bases at V and 6 bases at J, leaving 9 bases unmatched. The germline gives CDR1 ENHRY, CDR2 SYGVKD. In nucleotides, the CDR3 is TGTGCCATCAGCCCCAACGGGGGGGCGTCCGGGGAGCTGTTTTTT. It translates to CAISPNGGASGELFF.

This clone has only one observation. The chain employs TRBV2 and TRBJ1-5, with D tentatively TRBD1 (6 bases). This CDR3 has 15 amino acids. Per germline, CDR1 SNHLY and CDR2 FYNNEI. The V end was cut by 5 bases, the J end by 6 bases, with 17 bases between. DNA of the CDR3: TGTGCCAGCAGTTGGGGGGGGCAGGGAACTCAGCCCCAGCATTTT. Amino acid sequence: CASSWGGQGTQPQHF.

The V call is TRBV7-9, the J call TRBJ1-4; D not certain. V was cut by 1 base and J by 0 bases, with 9 bases left in between. The CDR3 consists of 16 residues. Germline assignment: CDR1 SEHNR and CDR2 FQNEAQ (reference sequence). CDR3 region: CASSLGSPATNEKLFF. The CDR3 region has the DNA TGTGCCAGCAGCTTAGGTAGTCCGGCAACTAATGAAAAACTGTTTTTT.

V gene TRBV28 combines with J gene TRBJ1-4; TRBD1 might be the D (6 bases). The germline V gene has CDR1 MDHEN and CDR2 SYDVKM. The CDR3 covers 11 residues. The V end was cut by 6 bases, the J end by 16 bases, with 15 bases between. CDR3 coding DNA: TGTGCCAGCAGGGGCACAGGGCTCTCGTTTTTT. Protein product: CASRGTGLSFF.

The V gene is TRBV7-2, the J gene TRBJ1-5; 7 nucleotides agree with TRBD1. The CDR3 runs to 15 residues. V was pared by 4 bases and J by 3 bases, with 6 bases of the junction left unmatched. Germline loops: CDR1 SGHTA, CDR2 FQGNSA. The CDR3 DNA reads TGTGCCAGCAGCTCTAAGACAGGGACCAATCAGCCCCAGCATTTT. It codes for CASSSKTGTNQPQHF.

The chain recombines TRBV11-3 with TRBJ2-3, with a weak D call TRBD1 (5 bases). Germline V lookup: CDR1 SGHNT, CDR2 YENEEA. The V gene lost 1 base and the J gene lost 1 base, with 18 bases spanning the gap. The CDR3 has 18 amino acids. DNA of the CDR3: TGTGCCAGCAGCTTAGGGGTTGGGCCGACAGACCGCACAGATACGCAGTATTTT. It yields the protein CASSLGVGPTDRTDTQYF.

This rearrangement joins TRBV6-1 to TRBJ1-2; TRBD1 agrees at 9 bases. V gave up 7 bases and J gave up 7 bases; unmatched junction bases: 10. Germline V gene lookup returns CDR1 MNHNS and CDR2 SASEGT. CDR3 length equals 14 residues. CDR3 sequence: CASTRDRASGGYTF. The CDR3 DNA follows: TGTGCCAGCACAAGGGACAGGGCCTCGGGTGGCTACACCTTC.

The chain is built from TRBV10-3 and TRBJ2-2; 15 nucleotides line up with TRBD2. The CDR3 consists of 16 residues. Germline V gene lookup returns CDR1 ENHRY and CDR2 SYGVKD. The V and J ends lost 8 bases and 6 bases, in that order; junction bases with no gene match: 7. The CDR3 reads CAIWGLAGGGAGELFF. In nucleotides, the CDR3 is TGTGCCATCTGGGGACTAGCGGGAGGCGGAGCCGGGGAGCTGTTTTTT.

In this sample, this clone turned up once. This rearrangement joins TRBV9 to TRBJ1-1; D is unclear. V lost 0 bases, J lost 0 bases, and 12 bases lay in between. The V gene's germline CDR1 is SGDLS and CDR2 YYNGEE. This CDR3 has 16 residues. The CDR3 reads CASSVGGIGMNTEAFF. The CDR3 nucleotides are TGTGCCAGCAGCGTAGGAGGGATCGGAATGAACACTGAAGCTTTCTTT.